These T cell receptor beta chains were read from a single sample in a study of OX40 agonist ivuxolimab in advanced cancers. Libraries were prepared by immunoSEQ multiplex PCR; TCRdb keeps only in-frame clonotypes and omits some of them. Here the sample spans tens of thousands of clones, 85% being singletons. This specimen consisted of CD4+ or CD8+ T cells sorted from blood, obtained in a trial of the OX40 agonist ivuxolimab. These receptor sequences come from an adult with an advanced solid tumor such as melanoma, head and neck, liver or kidney cancer. CDR3s include the opening cysteine and the closing phenylalanine or tryptophan. D genes are given only for firm matches. Not every row has a clone size; where given, it reads once, few, many or a size class.

abundance: .; v_gene: TRBV7-9; d_gene: TRBD1; j_gene: TRBJ1-2; CDR3aa: CASSLEGTGSSLYGYTF; CDR3nt: TGTGCCAGCAGCTTAGAAGGGACAGGGTCTTCCCTCTATGGCTACACCTTC
abundance: .; v_gene: TRBV28; d_gene: TRBD1; j_gene: TRBJ1-2; CDR3aa: CASSFSTGAYGYTF; CDR3nt: TGTGCCAGCAGTTTTTCGACAGGGGCCTATGGCTACACCTTC
abundance: .; v_gene: TRBV6-5; d_gene: TRBD1; j_gene: TRBJ1-2; CDR3aa: CASSPRGRRNGYTF; CDR3nt: TGTGCCAGCAGCCCCAGGGGGCGCAGGAATGGCTACACCTTC
abundance: .; v_gene: TRBV10-3; d_gene: .; j_gene: TRBJ2-5; CDR3aa: CAISAGTGVETQYF; CDR3nt: TGTGCCATCAGTGCGGGGACGGGAGTGGAGACCCAGTACTTC
abundance: .; v_gene: TRBV2; d_gene: .; j_gene: TRBJ2-6; CDR3aa: CASSPGRNSGANVLTF; CDR3nt: TGTGCCAGCAGTCCTGGACGGAACTCTGGGGCCAACGTCCTGACTTTC
abundance: .; v_gene: TRBV6-6; d_gene: .; j_gene: TRBJ1-2; CDR3aa: CASSYSTPGVVYGYTF; CDR3nt: TGTGCCAGCAGTTACTCGACTCCGGGGGTTGTCTATGGCTACACCTTC
abundance: .; v_gene: TRBV5-1; d_gene: .; j_gene: TRBJ2-5; CDR3aa: CASSLEGNQETQYF; CDR3nt: TGCGCCAGCAGCTTGGAGGGGAACCAAGAGACCCAGTACTTC
abundance: .; v_gene: TRBV2; d_gene: TRBD1; j_gene: TRBJ2-4; CDR3aa: CASRRTGWAKNIQYF; CDR3nt: TGTGCCAGCAGAAGGACAGGGTGGGCCAAAAACATTCAGTACTTC
abundance: .; v_gene: TRBV28; d_gene: .; j_gene: TRBJ2-5; CDR3aa: CASSFVWGRGQETQYF; CDR3nt: TGTGCCAGCAGTTTCGTATGGGGGAGGGGGCAAGAGACCCAGTACTTC
abundance: once; v_gene: TRBV7-2; d_gene: .; j_gene: TRBJ2-1; CDR3aa: CASSSFNEQFF; CDR3nt: TGTGCCAGCAGCTCTTTTAATGAGCAGTTCTTC
abundance: .; v_gene: TRBV5-1; d_gene: .; j_gene: TRBJ1-4; CDR3aa: CASSSRGGTTNEKLFF; CDR3nt: TGCGCCAGCAGCTCGAGGGGGGGCACTACTAATGAAAAACTGTTTTTT
abundance: .; v_gene: TRBV10-1; d_gene: .; j_gene: TRBJ2-7; CDR3aa: CASSAAGAYEQYF; CDR3nt: TGCGCCAGCAGTGCAGCCGGGGCATACGAGCAGTACTTC
abundance: .; v_gene: TRBV19; d_gene: .; j_gene: TRBJ1-5; CDR3aa: CASGDRRNQPQHF; CDR3nt: TGTGCCAGTGGTGACAGACGGAATCAGCCCCAGCATTTT
abundance: once; v_gene: TRBV29-1; d_gene: TRBD1; j_gene: TRBJ2-5; CDR3aa: CSAGNQGAKTQYF; CDR3nt: TGCAGCGCCGGTAATCAGGGGGCGAAGACCCAGTACTTC
abundance: .; v_gene: TRBV5-1; d_gene: TRBD2; j_gene: TRBJ2-1; CDR3aa: CASSSASGPYNEQFF; CDR3nt: TGCGCCAGCAGCTCCGCTAGCGGACCCTACAATGAGCAGTTCTTC
abundance: .; v_gene: TRBV19; d_gene: TRBD1; j_gene: TRBJ1-2; CDR3aa: CASSPWPGTGTGYTF; CDR3nt: TGTGCCAGTAGCCCCTGGCCCGGGACAGGGACTGGCTACACCTTC
abundance: .; v_gene: TRBV14; d_gene: .; j_gene: TRBJ2-4; CDR3aa: CASSQERAPGGIQYF; CDR3nt: TGTGCCAGCAGCCAAGAGCGCGCTCCCGGGGGCATTCAGTACTTC
abundance: .; v_gene: TRBV14; d_gene: TRBD1; j_gene: TRBJ2-7; CDR3aa: CASSHLGRTGGGEQYF; CDR3nt: TGTGCCAGCAGCCACCTAGGCAGGACAGGGGGCGGCGAGCAGTACTTC
abundance: .; v_gene: TRBV25-1; d_gene: TRBD2; j_gene: TRBJ2-1; CDR3aa: CASSPGRGVNEQFF; CDR3nt: TGTGCCAGCAGTCCCGGGAGGGGGGTCAATGAGCAGTTCTTC
abundance: once; v_gene: TRBV30; d_gene: .; j_gene: TRBJ1-1; CDR3aa: CAWMMWWNTEAFF; CDR3nt: TGTGCCTGGATGATGTGGTGGAACACTGAAGCTTTCTTT
abundance: .; v_gene: TRBV11-2; d_gene: .; j_gene: TRBJ1-1; CDR3aa: CASGDGLNTEAFF; CDR3nt: TGTGCCAGCGGGGACGGATTGAACACTGAAGCTTTCTTT
abundance: .; v_gene: TRBV7-9; d_gene: .; j_gene: TRBJ1-1; CDR3aa: CASSLSRNTEAFF; CDR3nt: TGTGCCAGCAGCTTATCACGGAACACTGAAGCTTTCTTT
abundance: .; v_gene: TRBV10-3; d_gene: TRBD2; j_gene: TRBJ2-3; CDR3aa: CAISVASGNADTQYF; CDR3nt: TGTGCCATCAGTGTGGCTAGCGGGAACGCAGATACGCAGTATTTT
abundance: .; v_gene: TRBV7-2; d_gene: TRBD1; j_gene: TRBJ1-2; CDR3aa: CASSLEQGRSNYGYTF; CDR3nt: TGTGCCAGCAGCTTAGAACAGGGGAGGTCTAACTATGGCTACACCTTC
abundance: .; v_gene: TRBV7-7; d_gene: .; j_gene: TRBJ2-2; CDR3aa: CASSFVGTNTGELFF; CDR3nt: TGTGCTAGCAGCTTCGTGGGGACGAACACCGGGGAGCTGTTTTTT
abundance: .; v_gene: TRBV11-2; d_gene: TRBD2; j_gene: TRBJ2-1; CDR3aa: CASSSNSGSNEQFF; CDR3nt: TGTGCCAGCAGCTCAAATAGCGGGAGCAATGAGCAGTTCTTC
abundance: few; v_gene: TRBV18; d_gene: .; j_gene: TRBJ1-4; CDR3aa: CASSPPAQNEKLFF; CDR3nt: TGTGCCAGCTCACCACCGGCTCAGAATGAAAAACTGTTTTTT
abundance: .; v_gene: TRBV2; d_gene: .; j_gene: TRBJ2-2; CDR3aa: CASDGTYGNTGELFF; CDR3nt: TGTGCCAGCGATGGGACCTATGGGAACACCGGGGAGCTGTTTTTT
abundance: .; v_gene: TRBV7-3; d_gene: TRBD1; j_gene: TRBJ2-2; CDR3aa: CASSPQGRELFF; CDR3nt: TGTGCCAGCAGCCCACAGGGGAGGGAGCTGTTTTTT
abundance: few; v_gene: TRBV5-6; d_gene: TRBD2; j_gene: TRBJ2-1; CDR3aa: CASSSTSVSYNEQFF; CDR3nt: TGTGCCAGCAGCTCCACTAGCGTCTCCTACAATGAGCAGTTCTTC
abundance: .; v_gene: TRBV7-8; d_gene: .; j_gene: TRBJ1-6; CDR3aa: CASSLARAGVGSPLHF; CDR3nt: TGTGCCAGCAGCTTAGCGAGGGCAGGGGTCGGTTCACCCCTCCACTTT
abundance: once; v_gene: TRBV6-5; d_gene: .; j_gene: TRBJ1-4; CDR3aa: CASSYQGTTNEKLFF; CDR3nt: TGTGCCAGCAGTTACCAGGGAACAACTAATGAAAAACTGTTTTTT
abundance: .; v_gene: TRBV4-2; d_gene: .; j_gene: TRBJ2-3; CDR3aa: CASSQGGARTDTQYF; CDR3nt: TGTGCCAGCAGCCAAGGAGGGGCCCGCACAGATACGCAGTATTTT
abundance: few; v_gene: TRBV5-4; d_gene: .; j_gene: TRBJ1-1; CDR3aa: CASSLAGRRTEAFF; CDR3nt: TGTGCCAGCAGCTTGGCAGGGCGTCGGACTGAAGCTTTCTTT
abundance: few; v_gene: TRBV7-2; d_gene: .; j_gene: TRBJ1-2; CDR3aa: CASSLVVSGSGYTF; CDR3nt: TGTGCCAGCAGCTTAGTGGTATCAGGGAGCGGCTACACCTTC
abundance: .; v_gene: TRBV6-6; d_gene: .; j_gene: TRBJ2-2; CDR3aa: CASSKSAGELFF; CDR3nt: TGTGCCAGCAGTAAAAGTGCCGGGGAGCTGTTTTTT
abundance: .; v_gene: TRBV4-1; d_gene: .; j_gene: TRBJ1-5; CDR3aa: CASSQGAGAYNQPQHF; CDR3nt: TGCGCCAGCAGCCAAGGGGCAGGGGCTTACAATCAGCCCCAGCATTTT
abundance: .; v_gene: TRBV9; d_gene: TRBD1; j_gene: TRBJ2-3; CDR3aa: CASSAGTASDTQYF; CDR3nt: TGTGCCAGCAGCGCCGGGACAGCCTCAGATACGCAGTATTTT
abundance: .; v_gene: TRBV5-8; d_gene: TRBD2; j_gene: TRBJ2-3; CDR3aa: CASSSYSGGFDTQYF; CDR3nt: TGTGCCAGCAGCTCTTATAGCGGGGGGTTCGATACGCAGTATTTT